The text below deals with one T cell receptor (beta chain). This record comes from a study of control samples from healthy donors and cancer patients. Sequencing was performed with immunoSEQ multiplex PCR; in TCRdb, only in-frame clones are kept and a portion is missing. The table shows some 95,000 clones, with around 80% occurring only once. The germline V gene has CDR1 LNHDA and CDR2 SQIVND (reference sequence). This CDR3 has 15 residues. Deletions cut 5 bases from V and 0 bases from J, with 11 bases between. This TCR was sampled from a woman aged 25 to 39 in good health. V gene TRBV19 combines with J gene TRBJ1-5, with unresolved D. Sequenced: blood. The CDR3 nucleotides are TGTGCCAGTAGTTTGACCGATTATAGCAATCAGCCCCAGCATTTT. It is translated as CASSLTDYSNQPQHF.